A selection of T cell receptor beta chains follows, all from one sample in a study of molecular identifiers for immune sequencing clone quantification. Each CDR3 protein gets one entry after TCRdb re-called the PCR reads with MiXCR. The table shows a few hundred thousand distinct CDR3 sequences, with about 20% occurring only once. The sample was naive CD8+ T cells from blood, with Jurkat cell RNA spiked in. These receptors all stem from a human donor in good health. Some libraries in this study had Jurkat cell RNA spiked in. CDR3s include the opening cysteine and the closing phenylalanine or tryptophan. D genes are given only for firm matches.

D | J | V | CDR3
NA | TRBJ2-6 | TRBV24-1 | CATRTHPLRANVLTF
NA | TRBJ1-1 | TRBV6-5 | CASSYSTLNTEAFF
NA | TRBJ2-7 | TRBV7-3 | CASSLGAGLIYGQYF
NA | TRBJ2-6 | TRBV28 | CASSRESGANVLTF
NA | TRBJ1-5 | TRBV4-1 | CASSQGNLPNQPQHF
TRBD2 | TRBJ2-2 | TRBV12-3/TRBV12-4 | CASRGLAGALRLNGTGEPFF
TRBD2 | TRBJ2-7 | TRBV6-5 | CASSFHRLAYEQYF
NA | TRBJ1-5 | TRBV12-3/TRBV12-4 | CASSSTGAPNQPRHF
TRBD1 | TRBJ1-4 | TRBV6-2/TRBV6-3 | CASSYAPGQGADPLEEKLFF
TRBD1 | TRBJ1-1 | TRBV9 | CASSVRGATEAFF
NA | TRBJ2-3 | TRBV6-5 | CASSYPDRDTQYF
TRBD2 | TRBJ2-5 | TRBV4-3 | CASSQDLLSELAGGQETQYF
NA | TRBJ2-5 | TRBV7-8 | CASSKQEGQETQYF
NA | TRBJ2-3 | TRBV9 | CASSVDPGGDTQYF
TRBD1 | TRBJ1-4 | TRBV7-9 | CASSLGTGNEKLFF
NA | TRBJ2-5 | TRBV6-5 | CASSYPNVRLRGETQYF
TRBD1 | TRBJ1-3 | TRBV3-1 | CASTGTGQRNTIYF
NA | TRBJ2-4 | TRBV28 | CASSPAGIQYF
NA | TRBJ1-1 | TRBV28 | CASSLRRPLGINTEAFF
TRBD2 | TRBJ2-5 | TRBV11-2 | CASSLKPSGQWETQYF
NA | TRBJ2-7 | TRBV20-1 | CSARDERALSYEQYF
NA | TRBJ2-7 | TRBV4-1 | CASSQGLEYEQYF
NA | TRBJ2-5 | TRBV25-1 | CASSDQDQETQYF
TRBD2 | TRBJ2-3 | TRBV9 | CASTGPELAGTDTQYF
NA | TRBJ1-5 | TRBV6-2/TRBV6-3 | CASSADSSNQPQHF
TRBD2 | TRBJ2-1 | TRBV19 | CASSMGLAYGEQFF
NA | TRBJ1-1 | TRBV4-3 | CASSQDGGGPNTEAFF
NA | TRBJ1-1 | TRBV11-2 | CASSFEVEGTEAFF
NA | TRBJ2-3 | TRBV6-6 | CASSATDRPDTDTQYF
TRBD1 | TRBJ1-5 | TRBV4-1 | CASSQEGQGGNQPQHF
NA | TRBJ1-1 | TRBV30 | CAWIQLIYMNTEAFF
NA | TRBJ1-2 | TRBV7-9 | CASSLAGTAPPIGYTF
NA | TRBJ2-2 | TRBV6-2/TRBV6-3 | CASSYSIGLLEELFF
NA | TRBJ2-7 | TRBV27 | CASSPGWGTTGEQYF
TRBD1 | TRBJ2-2 | TRBV6-5 | CASTYGQGHTGELFF
NA | TRBJ2-3 | TRBV6-2/TRBV6-3 | CASTDYKTDTQYF
NA | TRBJ1-5 | TRBV6-6 | CASSYSIGAFQPQHF
NA | TRBJ2-1 | TRBV20-1 | CSARDLDDHSYNEQFF
TRBD1 | TRBJ2-3 | TRBV12-3/TRBV12-4 | CASSLAGQGITDTQYF
TRBD1 | TRBJ2-7 | TRBV25-1 | CASSDQSPHRGQPTYEQYF
NA | TRBJ2-1 | TRBV24-1 | CATSDLTGRGEQFF
NA | TRBJ2-1 | TRBV19 | CASSILTNSYNEQFF
TRBD1 | TRBJ2-2 | TRBV6-1 | CASKEDRGLWELFF